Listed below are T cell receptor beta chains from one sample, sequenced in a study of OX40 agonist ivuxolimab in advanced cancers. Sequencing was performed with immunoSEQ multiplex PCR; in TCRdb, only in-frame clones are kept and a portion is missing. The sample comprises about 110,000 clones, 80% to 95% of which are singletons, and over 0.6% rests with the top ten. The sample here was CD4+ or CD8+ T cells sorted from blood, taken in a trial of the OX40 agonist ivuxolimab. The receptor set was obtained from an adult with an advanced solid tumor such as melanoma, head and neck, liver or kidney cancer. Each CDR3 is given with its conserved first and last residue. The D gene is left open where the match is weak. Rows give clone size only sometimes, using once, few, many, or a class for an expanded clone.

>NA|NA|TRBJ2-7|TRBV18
CASSPMDLGGPYEQYF
TGTGCCAGCTCACCCATGGATCTGGGGGGTCCCTACGAGCAGTACTTC
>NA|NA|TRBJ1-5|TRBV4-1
CASSQDFDQPQHF
TGCGCCAGCAGCCAAGATTTTGATCAGCCCCAGCATTTT
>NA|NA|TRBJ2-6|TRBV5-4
CASSLSRGVSGANVLTF
TGTGCCAGCAGCTTGTCGCGTGGGGTTTCTGGGGCCAACGTCCTGACTTTC
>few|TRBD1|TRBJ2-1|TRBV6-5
CASRKGGQGYNEQFF
TGTGCCAGCAGGAAGGGGGGACAGGGGTACAATGAGCAGTTCTTC
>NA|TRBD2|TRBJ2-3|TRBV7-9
CASSALAGAGTDTQYF
TGTGCCAGCAGCGCCTTAGCGGGAGCGGGAACAGATACGCAGTATTTT
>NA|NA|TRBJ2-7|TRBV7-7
CASSLGSNSYEQYF
TGTGCTAGCAGCTTAGGGTCGAACTCCTACGAGCAGTACTTC
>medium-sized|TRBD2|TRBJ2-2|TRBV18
CASSPVAAGGNTGELFF
TGTGCCAGCTCACCCGTGGCCGCGGGGGGAAACACCGGGGAGCTGTTTTTT
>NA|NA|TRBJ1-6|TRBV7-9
CASSPGHAANSPLHF
TGTGCCAGCAGCCCCGGACACGCGGCGAATTCACCCCTCCACTTT
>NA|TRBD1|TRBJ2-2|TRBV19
CASSKSGTGVTGELFF
TGTGCCAGTAGCAAATCGGGAACAGGGGTCACCGGGGAGCTGTTTTTT
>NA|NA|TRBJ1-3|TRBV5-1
CASSWGPGAGNTIYF
TGCGCCAGCAGCTGGGGCCCAGGGGCTGGAAACACCATATATTTT
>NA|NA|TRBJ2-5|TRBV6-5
CASSYSIGVETQYF
TGTGCCAGCAGTTACTCGATTGGCGTAGAGACCCAGTACTTC
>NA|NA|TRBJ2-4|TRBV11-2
CASSLAAGVQYF
TGTGCCAGCAGCTTAGCTGCGGGCGTTCAGTACTTC
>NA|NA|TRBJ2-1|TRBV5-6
CASSPRTARPPYNEQFF
TGTGCCAGCAGCCCCAGAACGGCCCGCCCCCCATACAATGAGCAGTTCTTC
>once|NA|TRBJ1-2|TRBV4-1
CASSQVQGPQGSHGYTF
TGCGCCAGCAGCCAAGTCCAGGGACCACAGGGATCTCACGGCTACACCTTC
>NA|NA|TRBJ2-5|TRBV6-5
CASSDSGETQYF
TGTGCCAGCAGTGACAGTGGAGAGACCCAGTACTTC
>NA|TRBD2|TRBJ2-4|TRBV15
CATSRSGTSGPMAKNIQYF
TGTGCCACCAGCAGATCCGGGACTAGCGGCCCTATGGCCAAAAACATTCAGTACTTC
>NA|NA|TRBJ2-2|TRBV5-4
CASSLSAQATGELFF
TGTGCCAGCAGCTTAAGTGCCCAGGCAACCGGGGAGCTGTTTTTT
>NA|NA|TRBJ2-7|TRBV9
CASSTIDRNERYF
TGTGCCAGCAGTACGATAGACAGGAACGAGCGGTACTTC
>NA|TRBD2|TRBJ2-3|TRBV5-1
CASSPGLAGGTDTQYF
TGCGCCAGCAGCCCGGGACTAGCGGGGGGTACAGATACGCAGTATTTT
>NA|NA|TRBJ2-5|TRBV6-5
CASRAETQYF
TGTGCCAGCAGGGCGGAGACCCAGTACTTC
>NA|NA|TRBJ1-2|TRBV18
CASSPPGRGGYTF
TGTGCCAGCTCACCACCAGGGAGAGGTGGCTACACCTTC
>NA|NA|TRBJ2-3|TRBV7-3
CASSPSVSTDTQYF
TGTGCCAGCAGCCCTAGCGTTAGCACAGATACGCAGTATTTT
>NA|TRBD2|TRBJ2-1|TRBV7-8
CASSYSSGPYNEQFF
TGTGCCAGCAGCTACTCTAGCGGACCTTACAATGAGCAGTTCTTC
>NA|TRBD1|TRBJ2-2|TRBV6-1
CASRRQGNTGELFF
TGTGCCAGCAGGCGACAGGGGAACACCGGGGAGCTGTTTTTT
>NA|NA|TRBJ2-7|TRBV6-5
CASSYSEMGGYEQYF
TGTGCCAGCAGTTACTCTGAGATGGGGGGCTACGAGCAGTACTTC
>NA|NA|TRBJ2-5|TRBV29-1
CSAQNTQETQYF
TGCAGCGCTCAAAACACGCAAGAGACCCAGTACTTC
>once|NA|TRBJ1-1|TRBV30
CAWSPGANFHLWDTEAFF
TGTGCCTGGAGTCCGGGGGCGAATTTCCACCTATGGGACACTGAAGCTTTCTTT
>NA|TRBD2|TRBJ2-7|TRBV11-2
CASSPLAGANYEQYF
TGTGCCAGCAGTCCTCTAGCGGGGGCTAACTACGAGCAGTACTTC
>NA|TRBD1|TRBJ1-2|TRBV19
CASSRQGYGYTF
TGTGCCAGTAGTAGACAGGGATATGGCTACACCTTC
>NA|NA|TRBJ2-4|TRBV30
CAWTWAAKNIQYF
TGTGCCTGGACGTGGGCGGCCAAAAACATTCAGTACTTC
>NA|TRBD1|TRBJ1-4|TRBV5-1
CASSFGQGREKLFF
TGCGCCAGCAGCTTCGGACAGGGGAGAGAAAAACTGTTTTTT
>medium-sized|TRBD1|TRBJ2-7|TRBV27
CASARGQGSRHEQYF
TGTGCCAGCGCTCGCGGACAGGGGTCGCGACACGAGCAGTACTTC
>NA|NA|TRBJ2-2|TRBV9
CASKTGRDTGELFF
TGTGCCAGCAAAACCGGGCGGGACACCGGGGAGCTGTTTTTT
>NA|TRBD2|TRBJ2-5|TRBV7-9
CASSRERAGGRETQYF
TGTGCCAGCTCGCGGGAGCGGGCCGGGGGGAGAGAGACCCAGTACTTC
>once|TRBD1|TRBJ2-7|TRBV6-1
CASSQPGQGLYEQYF
TGTGCCAGCAGTCAACCGGGACAGGGCCTATACGAGCAGTACTTC
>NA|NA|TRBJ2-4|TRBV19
CASSISRGRENIQYF
TGTGCCAGTAGTATATCCAGGGGGAGGGAAAACATTCAGTACTTC
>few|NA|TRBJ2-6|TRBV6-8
CATLTNVLTF
TGTGCCACTCTGACCAACGTCCTGACTTTC
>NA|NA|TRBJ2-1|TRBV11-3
CASSSMTGEPQFF
TGTGCCAGCAGCTCTATGACGGGAGAGCCCCAGTTCTTC
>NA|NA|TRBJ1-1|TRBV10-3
CAISANGDTEAFF
TGTGCCATCAGTGCCAACGGGGACACTGAAGCTTTCTTT
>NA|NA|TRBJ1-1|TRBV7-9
CASSLVGGGTEAFF
TGTGCCAGCAGCTTAGTTGGGGGCGGCACTGAAGCTTTCTTT
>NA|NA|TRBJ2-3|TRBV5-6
CASSQGLQDTDTQYF
TGTGCCAGCAGTCAGGGACTCCAGGACACAGATACGCAGTATTTT
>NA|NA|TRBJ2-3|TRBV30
CAWSVPGTDTQYF
TGTGCCTGGAGTGTACCGGGCACAGATACGCAGTATTTT
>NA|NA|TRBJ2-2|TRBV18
CASSPGQRTGELFF
TGTGCCAGCTCACCAGGACAGCGCACCGGGGAGCTGTTTTTT
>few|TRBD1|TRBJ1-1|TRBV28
CASSPPLGQGLNTEAFF
TGTGCCAGCAGTCCCCCCCTGGGACAGGGTTTGAACACTGAAGCTTTCTTT